Below, 8 T cell receptor beta chains from the same sample are listed, as sequenced in a study of vaccination and CD4 T cells after COVID-19. Documented treatment: roughly 10-day PBMC culture with coronavirus spike peptide pools or control peptides (ViraFEST assay). These receptors' targets are unknown. The assay that was used to sequence DNA from cultured CD4+ T cells was the Oncomine TCR Beta short-read assay. TCRdb re-derived calls from the PCR reads in MiXCR, one entry per CDR3 protein. Here the sample spans 7,500 to 8,500 distinct CDR3 sequences, about 56% being singletons. The sequencing sample was made of CD4+ T cells from blood, cultured in vitro. All receptors derive from a human donor who had recovered from COVID-19.

The chain carries TRBV7-6 and TRBJ2-1; 12 bases align to TRBD2. This CDR3 region has 16 residues. V lost 2 bases, J lost 8 bases, and 7 bases stayed unmatched. Looked up from germline, CDR1 is SGHVS and CDR2 is FNYEAQ. The CDR3 is CASSLISSGGADEQFF. The CDR3, as DNA: TGTGCCAGCAGCTTAATCTCTAGCGGGGGGGCCGATGAGCAGTTCTTC.

The chain uses TRBV2 and TRBJ1-2; D might be TRBD1 (5 bases). This CDR3 spans 15 amino acids. V lost 8 bases to trimming and J lost 2 bases, with 18 bases between them. Germline assignment: CDR1 SNHLY and CDR2 FYNNEI. This chain's CDR3 is CASVSRDRYNYGYTF. DNA for the CDR3: TGTGCCAGCGTCTCGCGGGACCGATACAACTATGGCTACACCTTC.

The chain has TRBV5-1 and TRBJ1-1, with 9 bases aligning to TRBD1. This CDR3 region has 17 residues. The V gene end was trimmed by 0 bases and the J gene end by 0 bases; junction bases not matched to a gene: 6. Germline V gene sequence: CDR1 SGHRS, CDR2 YFSETQ. Here the CDR3 DNA reads TGCGCCAGCAGCTTGGTTGTGAACAGGGGGCTGAACACTGAAGCTTTCTTT. This translates into CASSLVVNRGLNTEAFF.

This rearrangement joins TRBV20-1 to TRBJ2-3, with a tentative D call TRBD1 (6 bases). Germline loops: CDR1 DFQATT, CDR2 SNEGSKA (reference sequence). With 2 bases removed from V and 0 bases from J, the gap between germline ends came to 15 bases. The CDR3 has 16 amino acids. CDR3 in amino acids: CSARLEGTPSTDTQYF. CDR3 nucleotides: TGCAGTGCTAGACTTGAAGGGACACCCAGCACAGATACGCAGTATTTT.

The CDR3 here is CASSLAGTYGYTF. CDR3 nucleotides: TGTGCCAGCAGCTTGGCAGGGACGTATGGCTACACCTTC. V usage is TRBV5-8 and J usage is TRBJ1-2; a possible D gene is TRBD1 (5 bases). Trimming left V 0 bases short and J 5 bases short, with 8 bases between. CDR1 is SGHTS and CDR2 is YDEGEE in the germline V gene. The CDR3 is 13 amino acids.

The chain couples TRBV6-2 or TRBV6-3 to TRBJ2-1; a weak D match, TRBD2 (6 bases). This CDR3 spans 15 amino acids. Germline V gene lookup returns CDR1 MNHEY and CDR2 SVGEGT. Trimming took off 1 base at V and 0 bases at J, with 7 bases between the two ends. CDR3 bases: TGTGCCAGCAGTTACTTCGGGAGCTCCTACAATGAGCAGTTCTTC. Translating gives CASSYFGSSYNEQFF.

The rearrangement links TRBV7-9 to TRBJ2-1, with D possibly being TRBD2 (5 bases). V shed 7 bases and J shed 0 bases, with 13 bases lying between them. This CDR3 spans 15 amino acids. Germline assignment: CDR1 SEHNR and CDR2 FQNEAQ (reference sequence). The CDR3 is CASTPRTGSYNEQFF. DNA of the CDR3: TGTGCCAGCACCCCCCGGACTGGCTCCTACAATGAGCAGTTCTTC.

The chain links TRBV18 to TRBJ2-7; D is perhaps TRBD1 (5 bases). The CDR3 covers 14 residues. V lost 3 bases and J 3 bases, leaving 12 bases between the germline ends. The germline V gene has CDR1 KGHSH and CDR2 LQKENI. The CDR3 DNA reads as TGTGCCAGCTCACCGACGACAGCCTACTACGAGCAGTACTTC. Translation: CASSPTTAYYEQYF.